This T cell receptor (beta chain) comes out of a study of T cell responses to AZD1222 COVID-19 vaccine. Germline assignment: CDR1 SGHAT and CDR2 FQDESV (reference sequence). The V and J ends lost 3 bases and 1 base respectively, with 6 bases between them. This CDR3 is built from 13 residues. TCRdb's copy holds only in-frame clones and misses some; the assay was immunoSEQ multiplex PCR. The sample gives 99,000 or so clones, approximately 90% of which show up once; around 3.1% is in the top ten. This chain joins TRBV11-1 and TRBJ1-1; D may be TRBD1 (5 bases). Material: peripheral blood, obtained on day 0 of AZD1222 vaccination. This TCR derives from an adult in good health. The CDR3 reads CASSFQGNTEAFF. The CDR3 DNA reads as TGTGCCAGCAGCTTTCAGGGGAACACTGAAGCTTTCTTT.